This TCR beta chain was sequenced for a study of cytomegalovirus exposure and HLA in healthy donors (TCRdb year 2017). Background for the entire study: According to an earlier analysis of several hundred of the donors, roughly 180 million T cells yielded 90 million to 130 million unique TCR beta sequences and around 280 Gb of sequence data. A separate validation cohort of over a hundred different subjects was used in addition to the approximately 640-subject first cohort. The study used immunosequencing to profile the T cell repertoires of under 700 subjects and linked those repertoires to cytomegalovirus serostatus. The later analysis used no new phenotypic data to find candidate immune exposures, relying instead on TCR beta sequences and their occurrence across donors. Donor age, sex, ethnicity and CMV serostatus were compiled together with the repertoire data. The study was designed to test whether signatures of past pathogen exposure could be identified by cataloging public T cell receptors. Across approximately 400 genotyped donors of the cohort, an average of approximately 200,000 unique TCR beta nucleotide sequences per donor were sequenced, and 15% to 20% of those sequences were non-productive. HLA typing covered class I and class II loci at four-digit resolution. The genetic ancestry cluster associated with self-reported Caucasian donors included 65% to 90% of the 350 to 500 genotyped donors. All discovery cohort repertoires had been generated on a single sequencing platform. Approximately 300 gigabases of sequencing data and 75 million to 85 million unique TCR sequences made up an early release that covered several hundred HLA-typed donors. In a later analysis, previously published TCR beta repertoires from more than 500 donors were re-analyzed and high-resolution HLA genotyping was added so that TCR occurrence patterns could be studied. Genome-wide SNP genotypes for about 55% of the roughly 670 donors were used in a later genetic analysis, which treated that subset as a discovery cohort. The number of typed donors differed by locus: 629-630 for A, B, C, DRB1 and DQB1; approximately 520 for DQA1; some 610 for DPA1; and around 450 for DPB1. About 5 DR-DQ haplotypes were handled as single units for association and clustering, since linkage in the cohort was strong. In an earlier analysis of roughly 600 of the donors, high-throughput TCR beta sequencing was used to judge whether each TCR beta V gene segment behaved as functional or pseudogenic. High-throughput TCR immunosequencing, statistical association of individual TCRs with disease status, and machine learning were combined to predict cytomegalovirus infection status.

Of note for this clone: Its antigen remains unidentified. No base-level quality is on record; no much larger clone is a single base apart.

V was cut back by 7 bases and J by 0 bases, leaving a gap of 16 bases between them. The CDR3 has 16 amino acids, counting the end cysteine and phenylalanine. The CDR3 DNA has 48 bases and is translated from base 1. Overall results and qualifications from the work: V-gene and J-gene trimming of TCR beta chains was associated with a missense DCLRE1C variant in a later genetic analysis, and the association was replicated in an independent cohort. The sequencing pipeline was judged likely to have produced a cluster of highly shared sequence variants as a technical artifact. When HLA alleles, especially DR and DQ, strongly co-occurred, TCR associations were difficult to assign to individual alleles. Because counts were too low, under 20 rarely observed V segments, including chromosome 9 orphons, were left out of the earlier analysis of 587 of the donors. An earlier analysis of approximately 570 of the donors showed that most TCR beta V segments appeared in productive rearrangements either about 90% or about 30% of the time, which broadly matched IMGT annotations. A later analysis reported that several top co-occurrence clusters appeared linked to parvovirus B19, influenza, CMV and Epstein-Barr virus. It was suggested by the authors that the approach could potentially be generalized to other disease states and immunological phenotypes. The cohort was sequenced for TCR beta chains only, and without alpha or paired-chain data the features that could be detected were limited. According to a later analysis, TCR association rates differed among HLA loci, with DRB1 alleles showing the most associated TCRs and HLA-C alleles showing the fewest. Across donors, most TCR sequences were observed very rarely, whereas some public TCRs were present in many individuals. According to a later genetic analysis, donors in an Asian-associated ancestry cluster had fewer N-insertions in productive TCRs than the roughly 670-donor mean. Some IMGT-functional V segments, including TRBV6-2 and TRBV6-3, could not be distinguished by the 87-base-pair reads and were therefore excluded. The study listed approximately 150 TCR beta chains as associated with cytomegalovirus. Presence/absence analyses assumed roughly uniform sequencing depth across donors, an assumption that may not hold. A later analysis found that HLA-associated TCR beta chains were more clonally expanded and had lower generation probabilities than equally common non-associated chains. Cytomegalovirus status was reported to be diagnosed by the classifier with high specificity and sensitivity in both the original and validation cohorts. Most CMV-associated TCR beta chains appeared to be HLA-restricted in a later analysis, and the HLA associations seemed to be driven largely by CMV exposure. Because some donors lacked HLA typing at each locus, the association tests relied only on the typed subset. In vitro tests confirmed that a few of the cytomegalovirus-associated TCR beta chains recognize cytomegalovirus antigens. A later analysis associated about 17,000 TCR beta sequences with specific HLA alleles at a false discovery rate of 0.05. Immune exposure information for the cohort was limited to CMV serostatus. A further reported finding was that TCR beta sequences accurately predicted the HLA-A and HLA-B alleles for most subjects in the first cohort. Correlated functional status among segregating V segments might be attributable to linkage disequilibrium, but an unknown experimental factor could not be ruled out.

The cohort consisted of hundreds of healthy bone marrow donors. All cohort members were sampled while nominally healthy, although unrecorded immune exposures were likely present. The donor tested CMV seronegative, placing the donor among the roughly 400 seronegative members of the cohort. Every donor gave a peripheral blood sample, and the peripheral blood mononuclear cells from that sample were used for TCR beta sequencing. Genomic DNA extraction from the blood cell samples was performed with the Qiagen DNeasy Blood Extraction Kit. Libraries were constructed by the immunoSEQ multiplex PCR assay. The multiplex PCR relied on a mix of 60 forward primers for TCR Vbeta segments and 13 reverse primers for TCR Jbeta segments. The CDR3 region of rearranged TCR beta genes was amplified from genomic DNA by a multiplex PCR assay. The amplified TCR beta libraries were sequenced on the Illumina HiSeq System as 87-base-pair reads. As for the authors' bioinformatics: A later analysis tallied 80 million to 95 million unique TCR beta chains across the approximately 670 repertoires, and about 12 million of those chains were shared by two or more donors. Raw reads were error-corrected and collapsed into unique sequences by a nearest-neighbor algorithm in which closely related sequences were merged to remove PCR and sequencing errors. To assign V, D and J gene segments, CDR3 sequences were aligned to IMGT reference sequences. Each retained sequence needed at least a six-nucleotide match to both a V gene segment and a J gene segment. Rearrangements were classified as productive when the CDR3 lacked stop codons and remained in frame with V and J, and all other rearrangements were classified as non-productive. Following IMGT convention, CDR3 was defined as the stretch from the second conserved V-encoded cysteine to the conserved J-encoded phenylalanine. The earlier analysis of about 590 of the donors excluded sequences that lacked an unambiguous match to a single V gene segment. In an earlier analysis of almost 600 of the donors, a V segment was called functional when productive rearrangements were above 56.7%, and segregating when the standard deviation between donors exceeded 5%. A statistical classification framework was built to diagnose cytomegalovirus status from the catalog of TCR beta chain sequences. V and J gene assignment, in a later analysis, came from comparing TCR nucleotide sequences with IMGT/GENE-DB human TR gene sequences. A later analysis assigned CDR3 sequences and most-parsimonious VDJ recombination scenarios with the TCRdist pipeline. A later analysis defined each TCR beta chain by its CDR3 amino acid sequence plus V-gene family, and excluded reads lacking a unique V-gene family. In a later analysis, nearly 600 highly shared, low-generation-probability nucleotide sequences were removed to address suspected cross-contamination and a sequencing artifact. In a later analysis, a clonal expansion index for each public chain was calculated from normalized within-repertoire ranks of inferred template counts. A later analysis computed generation probabilities with a VDJ recombination model fitted to out-of-frame rearrangements, and checked the results against IGoR. In a later analysis, hypergeometric tests were used to score TCR-TCR, TCR-HLA and TCR-CMV co-occurrence, with a repertoire-size bias correction applied to TCR pairs. False discovery rates were estimated in a later analysis by permuting HLA or CMV assignments 20 times. In a later analysis, co-occurring TCRs were grouped with DBSCAN, and TCRdist sequence similarity was added when clustering was performed within HLA-allele-positive subsets. Repertoires with fewer than 30,000 or more than 120,000 public chains, plus five repertoires with anomalous nucleotide sharing, were excluded from co-occurrence clustering. TCRdb provides this immuneACCESS table in a form limited to in-frame rearrangements. Some clones are lacking; in checked studies, under half of them reflect an unresolved V gene, and why the rest are absent is not known. That table gives V, J and clone size, and the DNA gave D and trimming. The sample yields about 180,000 clones; roughly 75% were counted once. Together, the top ten hold 1.5% to 2% of the sample.

This clonotype was sampled from a woman between 25 and 40 years old in good health and CMV-seronegative. Recombination connected TRBV23-1 to TRBJ2-1; a tentative D call is TRBD1 (6 bases match). TRBV23-1 is identified as an open reading frame with a role that is uncertain. The sequencing sample was made of PBMCs. In nucleotides, the sequence is TGCGCCAGCATCAATACAGGGTTTACCTCCTACAATGAGCAGTTCTTC. Its amino acids are CASINTGFTSYNEQFF.